This T cell receptor beta chain was obtained from a study of T cells in Graves' hyperthyroidism and ophthalmopathy. Regions amplified from RNA transcripts were the TCR beta CDR3 regions. Initially, a first-round RT-PCR of the TCR CDR3 employed the HTBI primer set. TCRdb fed the multiplex PCR reads into MiXCR, producing one record per CDR3 protein. The table records 400,000 to 450,000 distinct CDR3 sequences, roughly 14% of them present only once. Notes on this clonotype: A much larger clonotype is one base distant, so this may be a read error.

The CDR3 runs 13 residues. V lost 1 base, J lost 4 bases, and 7 bases lay in between. Looked up from germline, CDR1 is SGHDN and CDR2 is FVKESK. The sequenced material came from blood. The J gene is TRBJ1-2, the V gene TRBV14; D is ambiguous. This sequence was found in a man between 18 and 29 years old with Graves' ophthalmopathy. The CDR3 is CASSQGKPYGYTF. The CDR3 DNA follows: TGTGCCAGCAGCCAAGGCAAGCCCTATGGCTACACCTTC.